This T cell receptor (beta chain) was identified during a study of regulatory T cells in long-lasting Graves disease (TCRdb year 2021). Background for the entire study: In the newly diagnosed Graves' disease group, patients had been taking antithyroid drugs for less than 3 months. A total of 33 samples were covered by TCR sequencing, comprising some 13 persistent and 20 or so newly diagnosed Graves' disease patients. The study was conducted in China and was registered as a clinical trial. Persistent Graves' disease patients were compared with newly diagnosed Graves' disease patients by peripheral blood TCR sequencing and RNA sequencing.

This clonotype was recorded many times. The target of this receptor is not known. No much larger clonotype is one base removed from it; base qualities were not supplied. The protocol used for the library was multiplex PCR. The run used an Illumina HiSeq 4000. CDR3 regions were amplified by Arm-PCR with iRepertoire HTBI primers to construct TCR beta libraries. Before sequencing, the PCR products underwent gel purification. The paper's data handling went like this. Gene usage analysis of CDR3 amino acid clonotypes relied on the 60 to 65 TRBV and 15 or so TRBJ segments identified across samples. COPE and FqMerger were used to merge the filtered high-quality paired reads into contigs. BLAST was used to align contigs to IMGT TRBV, TRBD and TRBJ reference genes, with CDR3 defined following IMGT. Any clonotype with a frequency above 0.1% was classified as a highly expanded clone. Shannon entropy served as the measure of repertoire diversity, while the Gini coefficient captured V-J evenness. A clonotype found in more than one individual was treated as public. TCRdb's own reprocessing of the public reads used fastp at Q25 and MiXCR and kept productive beta chains. Identical CDR3 protein sequences are pooled into one entry, listed with their most common genes and DNA. The V and J calls shown here were made by TCRdb, not taken from the authors' results. The sample yields about 370,000 distinct CDR3 sequences; around 16% were counted once. Roughly 20% of the sample rests with the top ten.

V gives up 2 bases and J gives up 2 bases, and the segment between their germline ends measures 12 bases. The CDR3 runs 15 amino acids, cysteine and phenylalanine included. The entry retains the CDR3 DNA only, 45 bases that are in frame from base 1. The germline V gene (reference sequence) supplies CDR1 LNHDA and CDR2 SQIVND. Explained via the paper, the time point label denotes: newly diagnosed GD, antithyroid drugs for less than 3 months. For both TCR sequencing and RNA sequencing, RNA was extracted from PBMCs using TRIzol. The diagnosis of Graves' disease followed American Thyroid Association guidelines. Patients were recruited from an endocrinology department in Xi'an, China. From each patient, around 8.3 milliliters of peripheral blood was collected into an EDTA anticoagulant tube. Ficoll Paque Plus density gradient separation was used to isolate PBMCs, and no additional T cell sorting was done. RNA quality was checked with an Agilent 2100 Bioanalyzer and agarose gel, and concentration with a NanoDrop 2000.

Findings and caveats that apply to the study as a whole: Patients with persistent disease shared more public clonotypes (fewer than 3,000) than newly diagnosed patients did (more than 900). As a limitation, the authors acknowledged that the small sample size may reduce accuracy. Persistent disease showed preferential use of TRBV28, TRBJ1-2 and TRBJ2-5, whereas newly diagnosed disease favored TRBV20-1 and TRBJ2-1. Only peripheral blood was studied, because thyroid tissue, the primary lesion, was inaccessible. Only the TCR beta chain was sequenced and analyzed. Lower TCR Shannon entropy and fewer highly expanded clones were observed in persistent Graves' disease patients than in newly diagnosed patients, which suggested clonal expansion.

This TCR was recovered from a female donor with Graves disease. The rearranged chain carries TRBV19 and TRBJ1-1, with the D gene not clear enough to name. Sample: peripheral blood mononuclear cells (PBMCs), taken at new diagnosis, from a patient treated with antithyroid drugs. In nucleotide form, the sequence is TGTGCCAGTAGTATAAGTCCGGCAGCAAACACTGAAGCTTTCTTT. The encoded protein is CASSISPAANTEAFF.